This paragraph covers one TCR beta chain sequence. Its antigen is not known. The data were obtained in a study of identical twins. Regarding the study as a whole: Invariant MAIT and iNKT cells could partly confound zero-insertion analyses. Its conclusions, products of cross-sectional statistical analysis, did not come from following the same donors.

From the 5' RACE reads, TCRdb called clonotypes with MiXCR, one entry per CDR3 protein. This table has around 1.7 million distinct CDR3 sequences, roughly 35% appearing once. Among all donors, each was a healthy Caucasian. Germline-derived CDR1 and CDR2 are DFQATT and SNEGSKA (reference sequence). The CDR3 contains 14 residues. Deletions cut 4 bases from V and 3 bases from J, with 13 bases between. This sequence was found in a newborn girl in good health. Sequencing was performed on cord blood. The gene calls are TRBV20-1 and TRBJ1-5; maybe TRBD1 (5 bases). CDR3 sequence reads: CSATPGEVNQPQHF. DNA for the CDR3: TGCAGTGCTACCCCGGGGGAGGTCAATCAGCCCCAGCATTTT.